This TCR beta chain was documented in a study of graft-versus-host responses after intestinal transplantation. Overall study findings and caveats: Within the allografts of patients who had graft-donor T cell macrochimerism, graft-versus-host to host-versus-graft clonal ratios were high.

Some clones are missing from TCRdb's copy, which holds only in-frame ones; the method was immunoSEQ multiplex PCR. The table has tens of thousands of clones, 85% to 90% seen once; the top ten hold approximately 0.11%. CDR3 size: 14 residues. CDR1 is SGHAT, CDR2 FQNNGV, per germline. Losses at the gene ends were 3 bases for V and 4 bases for J; bases not matched to a gene: 3. Worth noting for this clone: The antigen is undetermined.

The sequenced sample was unstimulated CD4+ T cells sorted from spleen or lymph node cells, obtained before intestinal transplant. The V call is TRBV11-2, the J call TRBJ2-3; 8 nucleotides agree with TRBD2. This TCR was recovered from a human donor who received an intestinal transplant. CDR3 sequence (DNA): TGTGCCAGCAGCTTGCGGGGGGAAGCAGATACGCAGTATTTT. Protein sequence: CASSLRGEADTQYF. The entire variable domain, with the rest obtained from reference TRBV11-2 and TRBJ2-3, is as follows: EAGVAQSPRYKIIEKRQSVAFWCNPISGHATLYWYQQILGQGPKLLIQFQNNGVVDDSQLPKDRFSAERLKGVDSTLKIQPAKLEDSAVYLCASSLRGEADTQYFGPGTRLTVL.